The 5 T cell receptor beta chains below were found in one sample sequenced in a study of tumor and adjacent non-tumor tissue in lung cancer. No cell sorting was done before RNA was extracted from the tissue. The library came from three nested PCR rounds adapted from ARM-PCR protocols. TCRdb used MiXCR to reprocess the multiplex PCR reads, holding one entry per CDR3 protein. The table shows 120,000 or so distinct CDR3 sequences, with around three fifths occurring only once. The specimen was lung tumor tissue. The receptor set was obtained from a man aged 25-40 years with non-small cell lung cancer.

For this clonotype: This may be a read error, as it is one base from a much larger clone. The chain employs TRBV12-3 or TRBV12-4 and TRBJ2-7, with D tentatively TRBD2 (6 bases). Trimming took 2 bases from V and 4 from J, leaving 12 bases between them. This CDR3 region has 14 residues. DNA of the CDR3: TGTGCCAGCAGTTTATACAGGACTACTTACGAGCAGTACTTC. This gives the protein CASSLYRTTYEQYF.

Turning to this clonotype: This may be a read error, as it is one base from a much larger clone. J is TRBJ1-2 and V is TRBV20-1, with unresolved D. Germline V CDR1 and CDR2: DFQATT, SNEGSKA (reference sequence). V was trimmed by 4 bases and J by 3 bases, leaving 12 bases between them. The CDR3 consists of 13 residues. CDR3 nucleotide sequence: TGCAGTGCTATCCCGATCGGGGACTATGGCTACACCTTC. Translated, it gives CSAIPIGDYGYTF.

A single count supports this clonotype. This could be a read error, since a much larger clone is one nucleotide away. This CDR3 is missing its conserved last phenylalanine or tryptophan, likely due to a read error. The chain carries TRBV30 and TRBJ2-5; the D gene is possibly TRBD2 (5 bases). Germline assignment: CDR1 GTSNPN and CDR2 SVGIG (reference sequence). CDR3 length: 13 amino acids. The V end lost 2 bases, the J end lost 5 bases, and 12 bases lay between the germline ends. The CDR3 protein is CAWSQREPETQYL. In nucleotides, the CDR3 is TGTGCCTGGAGTCAGAGGGAGCCGGAGACCCAGTACTTA.

Regarding this clonotype: This may stem from a read error, because a much larger clone lies one nucleotide away. This rearrangement joins TRBV5-1 to TRBJ2-1, with D possibly matching TRBD1 (6 bases). V was clipped by 0 bases and J by 8 bases, with 12 bases between them. CDR1 SGHRS and CDR2 YFSETQ come from the germline V gene. The CDR3 loop spans 14 amino acids. CDR3 nucleotides: TGCGCCAGCAGCTTGGGACAGGTCTGCCATGAGCAGTTCTTC. Translation: CASSLGQVCHEQFF. Full variable domain (rest looked up from reference TRBV5-1 and TRBJ2-1): KAGVTQTPRYLIKTRGQQVTLSCSPISGHRSVSWYQQTPGQGLQFLFEYFSETQRNKGNFPGRFSGRQFSNSRSEMNVSTLELGDSALYLCASSLGQVCHEQFFGPGTRLTVL.

Of note for this clonotype: A much larger clone differs by one base, so this may be a read error. In DNA, the CDR3 is TGTGCCAGCGGAATGCAGGGCGCTAATTATGGCTACACCTTC. Translating it yields CASGMQGANYGYTF. The V and J genes are TRBV6-2 or TRBV6-3 and TRBJ1-2, with D possibly matching TRBD1 (5 bases). Germline assignment: CDR1 MNHEY and CDR2 SVGEGT. CDR3 length: 14 residues.